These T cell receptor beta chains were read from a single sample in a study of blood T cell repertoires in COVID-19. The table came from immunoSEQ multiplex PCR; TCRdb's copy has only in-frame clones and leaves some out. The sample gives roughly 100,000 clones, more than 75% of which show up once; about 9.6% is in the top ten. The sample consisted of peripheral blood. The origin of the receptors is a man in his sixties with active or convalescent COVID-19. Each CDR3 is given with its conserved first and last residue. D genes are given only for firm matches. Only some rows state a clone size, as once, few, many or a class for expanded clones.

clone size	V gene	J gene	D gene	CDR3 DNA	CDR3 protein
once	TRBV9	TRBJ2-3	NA	TGTGCCAGCAGCGTAGGGCTTACAGATACGCAGTATTTT	CASSVGLTDTQYF
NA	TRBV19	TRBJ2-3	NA	TGTGCCAGTAGTCCAGGGGGCACAGATACGCAGTATTTT	CASSPGGTDTQYF
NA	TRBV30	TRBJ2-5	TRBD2	TGTGCTTCCAGACTAGCGGGAGGCCCCCAGTACTTC	CASRLAGGPQYF
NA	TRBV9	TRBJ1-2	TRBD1	TGTGCCAGCAGCGGACAGGGTCATGGCTACACCTTC	CASSGQGHGYTF
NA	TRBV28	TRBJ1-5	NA	TGTGCCAGCACCAAATTGAAAGGAGCTTTGGGCAATCAGCCCCAGCATTTT	CASTKLKGALGNQPQHF
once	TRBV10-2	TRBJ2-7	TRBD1	TGCGCCAGCAGACCGGGACAGGGGAGGTACGAGCAGTACTTC	CASRPGQGRYEQYF
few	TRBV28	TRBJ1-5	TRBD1	TGTGCCAGCAGTTGGGACAGGGCGTATCAGCCCCAGCATTTT	CASSWDRAYQPQHF
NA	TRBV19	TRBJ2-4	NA	TGTGCCAGTAGTATCCCCGGGTCAATAGCCAAAAACATTCAGTACTTC	CASSIPGSIAKNIQYF
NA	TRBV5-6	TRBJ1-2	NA	TGTGCCAGCAGCTTACGCGACTATGGCTACACCTTC	CASSLRDYGYTF
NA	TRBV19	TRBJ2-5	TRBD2	TGTGCCAGTAGTATGCCTAGCGGGCCCCAAGAGACCCAGTACTTC	CASSMPSGPQETQYF
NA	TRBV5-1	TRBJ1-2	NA	TGCGCCAGCAGCTTGACGTCCAGGGGAGCCTATGGCTACACCTTC	CASSLTSRGAYGYTF
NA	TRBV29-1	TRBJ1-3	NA	TGCAGCGTTGAGAGCGGTGGAGTTGGAAACACCATATATTTT	CSVESGGVGNTIYF
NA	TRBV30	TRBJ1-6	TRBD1	TGTGCCTGGAGTGTCCTCGACCGGGACAGGGTTTCACCCCTCCACTTT	CAWSVLDRDRVSPLHF
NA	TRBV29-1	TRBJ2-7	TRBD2	TGCAGCGTTGAAGAAAATAGCGGGAGGGAAAGCTCCTACGAGCAGTACTTC	CSVEENSGRESSYEQYF
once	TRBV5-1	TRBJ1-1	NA	TGCGCCAGCAGCTTGGCCCAATACACTGAAGCTTTCTTT	CASSLAQYTEAFF
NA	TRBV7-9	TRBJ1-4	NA	TGTGCCAGCAGCTTAGGGGTTCTGGAGGATGAAAAACTGTTTTTT	CASSLGVLEDEKLFF
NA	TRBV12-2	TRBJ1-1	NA	TGTGCAAGTCGCTTAGACCCAGGGGAGGGGACTGAAGCTTTCTTT	CASRLDPGEGTEAFF
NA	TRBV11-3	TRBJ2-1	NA	TGTGCCAGCAGGCGAGCGGCGAATGAGCAGTTCTTC	CASRRAANEQFF
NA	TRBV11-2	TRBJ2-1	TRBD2	TGTGCCAGCAGCTCCCGGAGCACTAGCGGGATGAATGAGCAGTTCTTC	CASSSRSTSGMNEQFF
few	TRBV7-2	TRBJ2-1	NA	TGTGCCAGCAGCTTAGGGACTCTCAACTACAATGAGCAGTTCTTC	CASSLGTLNYNEQFF
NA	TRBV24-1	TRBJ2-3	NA	TGTGCCACCAGTGATTTGCCCGAGACTAGTAGGGGAGGCACAGATACGCAGTATTTT	CATSDLPETSRGGTDTQYF
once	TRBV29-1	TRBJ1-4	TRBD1	TGCAGCGTTGGGGACAGCCCAAGTGAAAAACTGTTTTTT	CSVGDSPSEKLFF
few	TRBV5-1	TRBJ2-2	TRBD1	TGCGCCAGCAGCTTGGGACAGGGATTGAACACCGGGGAGCTGTTTTTT	CASSLGQGLNTGELFF
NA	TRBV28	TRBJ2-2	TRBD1	TGTGCCAGCAGTTTTTTAGGACAGGGAAACACCGGGGAGCTGTTTTTT	CASSFLGQGNTGELFF
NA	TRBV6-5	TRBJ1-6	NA	TGTGCCAGCAGTTACTCGGGGGGGGGTGAGTCACCCCTCCACTTT	CASSYSGGGESPLHF
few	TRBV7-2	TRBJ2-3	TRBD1	TGTGCCAGCAGCCCCGGGACAGGGAAAGCAGATACGCAGTATTTT	CASSPGTGKADTQYF
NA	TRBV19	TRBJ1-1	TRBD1	TGTGCCAGTAGTATACAGGGGGCTAGGGCCACTGAAGCTTTCTTT	CASSIQGARATEAFF
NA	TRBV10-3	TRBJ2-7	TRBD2	TGTGCCATCAGTCCGACTAGCGGGAGCTCCTACGAGCAGTACTTC	CAISPTSGSSYEQYF